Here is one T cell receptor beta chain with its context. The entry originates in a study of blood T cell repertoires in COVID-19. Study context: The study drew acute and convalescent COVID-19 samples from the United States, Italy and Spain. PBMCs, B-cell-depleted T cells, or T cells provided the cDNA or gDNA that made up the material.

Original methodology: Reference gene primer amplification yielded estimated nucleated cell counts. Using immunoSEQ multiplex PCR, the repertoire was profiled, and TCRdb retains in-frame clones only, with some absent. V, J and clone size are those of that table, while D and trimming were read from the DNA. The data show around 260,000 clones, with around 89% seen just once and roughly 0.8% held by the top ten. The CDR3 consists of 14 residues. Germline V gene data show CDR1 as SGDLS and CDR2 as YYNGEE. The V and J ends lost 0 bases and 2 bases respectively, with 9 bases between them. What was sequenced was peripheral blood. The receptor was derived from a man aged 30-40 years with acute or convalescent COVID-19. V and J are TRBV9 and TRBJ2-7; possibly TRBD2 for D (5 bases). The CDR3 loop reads CASSVAGSTYEQYF. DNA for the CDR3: TGTGCCAGCAGCGTAGCGGGGAGCACCTACGAGCAGTACTTC.